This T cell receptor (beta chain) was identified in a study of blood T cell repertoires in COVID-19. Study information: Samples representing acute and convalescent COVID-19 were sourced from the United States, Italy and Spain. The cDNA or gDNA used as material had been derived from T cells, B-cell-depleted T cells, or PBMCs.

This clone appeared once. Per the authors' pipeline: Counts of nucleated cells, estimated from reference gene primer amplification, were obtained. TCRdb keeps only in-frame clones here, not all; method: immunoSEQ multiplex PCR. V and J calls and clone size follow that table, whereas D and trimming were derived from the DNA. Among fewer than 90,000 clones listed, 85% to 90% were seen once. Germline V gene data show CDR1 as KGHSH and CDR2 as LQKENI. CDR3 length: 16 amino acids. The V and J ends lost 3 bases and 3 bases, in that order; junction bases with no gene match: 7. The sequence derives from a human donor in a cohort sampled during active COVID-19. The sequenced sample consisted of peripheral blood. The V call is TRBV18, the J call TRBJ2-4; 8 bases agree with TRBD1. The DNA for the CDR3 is TGTGCCAGCTCACCGACAGGGGCCGCAGACAAAAACATTCAGTACTTC. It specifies CASSPTGAADKNIQYF. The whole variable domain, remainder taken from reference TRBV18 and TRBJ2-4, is NAGVMQNPRHLVRRRGQEARLRCSPMKGHSHVYWYRQLPEEGLKFMVYLQKENIIDESGMPKERFSAEFPKEGPSILRIQQVVRGDSAAYFCASSPTGAADKNIQYFGAGTRLSVL.